Below, 22 T cell receptor beta chains from the same sample are listed, as sequenced in a study of molecular identifiers for immune sequencing clone quantification. TCRdb used MiXCR to reprocess the PCR reads, holding one entry per CDR3 protein. The sample records about 630,000 distinct CDR3 sequences, 25% being singletons. The sample was naive CD8+ T cells from blood, with Jurkat cell RNA spiked in. Subset: FACS-sorted CD8+CD4-CCR7+CD45RA+ naive T cells. The receptor source for this set is a human donor in good health. Some libraries in this study had Jurkat cell RNA spiked in.

This clonotype occurred a few times. The chain has TRBV20-1 and TRBJ1-5; D is uncertain. The CDR3 covers 15 residues. In germline, CDR1 is DFQATT, CDR2 SNEGSKA (reference sequence). V was trimmed by 0 bases and J by 5 bases, leaving 14 bases between them. The CDR3 bases are TGCAGTGCTAGAGATCCCTCAAGCCGGGATCAGCCCCAGCATTTT. It is translated as CSARDPSSRDQPQHF.

A note on this clonotype: This could be a read error, since a much larger clone is one nucleotide away. This chain connects TRBV6-1 to TRBJ2-3, with D maybe TRBD2 (7 bases). Germline loops: CDR1 MNHNS, CDR2 SASEGT. The CDR3 runs to 18 residues. Trimming stripped 6 bases from V and 4 bases from J, with 26 bases between. The CDR3 sequence: CASRGEGGEGEWADTQYF. CDR3 nucleotide sequence: TGTGCCAGCAGGGGGGAGGGGGGTGAGGGAGAGTGGGCAGATACGCAGTATTTT.

A few counts support this clonotype. The chain joins TRBV13 to TRBJ2-7; a possible D gene is TRBD2 (5 bases). Germline V lookup: CDR1 PRHDT, CDR2 FYEKMQ (reference sequence). V lost 1 base and J 5 bases, leaving 9 bases between the germline ends. The CDR3 runs to 13 residues. CDR3 region: CASSLAEAHEQYF. The CDR3, as DNA: TGTGCCAGCAGCTTAGCGGAGGCGCACGAGCAGTACTTC.

This clonotype has only a few counts. The J gene is TRBJ1-1, the V gene TRBV4-3; possible D gene TRBD1, 6 bases. There are 15 residues in the CDR3. Trimming left V 0 bases short and J 10 bases short, with 18 bases between. The germline V gene has CDR1 LGHNA and CDR2 YSLEER. CDR3 sequence reads: CASSQDHQGSTSAFF. The CDR3 region has the DNA TGCGCCAGCAGCCAAGATCACCAGGGGAGCACCTCAGCTTTCTTT.

This clonotype was detected a few times. This may arise from a read error, as a much more abundant clone is one base away. The chain uses TRBV7-2 and TRBJ2-7, with D possibly matching TRBD2 (5 bases). Germline V lookup: CDR1 SGHTA, CDR2 FQGNSA. The length of the CDR3 is 13 residues. With 3 bases removed from V and 3 bases from J, the gap between germline ends came to 9 bases. Here the CDR3 DNA reads TGTGCCAGCAGCTTTGAAGAGGGCTACGAGCAGTACTTC. Translating it yields CASSFEEGYEQYF.

Note on this clonotype: A much bigger clone sits one base away, suggesting this may be a read error. The CDR3 nucleotides read TGTGCCCGCAGCCCAACTCCGGGACAGGGTACTGAAGCTTTCTTT. Its protein product is CARSPTPGQGTEAFF. The J gene is TRBJ1-1, the V gene TRBV7-9, with 9 nucleotides matching TRBD1. Germline V gives CDR1 SEHNR, CDR2 FQNEAQ (reference sequence). This CDR3 is 15 amino acids long.

The rearrangement links TRBV19 to TRBJ2-3, with D unclear. V was trimmed by 5 bases and J by 4 bases, leaving 7 bases between them. Germline V lookup: CDR1 LNHDA, CDR2 SQIVND (reference sequence). There are 12 residues in the CDR3. The CDR3 loop reads CASSVSADTQYF. CDR3 DNA sequence: TGTGCCAGTAGTGTCTCGGCAGATACGCAGTATTTT.

This clonotype was counted many times. The chain uses TRBV7-6 and TRBJ1-1; 10 bases line up with TRBD1. The CDR3 runs 15 residues. J gave up 4 bases and V 3 bases, and 5 bases lay outside the gene matches. Germline V gene lookup returns CDR1 SGHVS and CDR2 FNYEAQ. This CDR3 is CASSLGWTGGTEAFF. The CDR3 DNA reads TGTGCCAGCAGCTTGGGATGGACAGGGGGCACTGAAGCTTTCTTT.

As for this clonotype: This may come from a read error, since a much larger clone is one base off. V usage is TRBV7-9 and J usage is TRBJ2-7; D may be TRBD1 or TRBD2 (5 bases each). CDR1 and CDR2 (germline): SEHNR, FQNEAQ (reference sequence). Trimming removed 5 bases from V and 2 bases from J, with 19 bases in between. This CDR3 contains 16 residues. The CDR3 DNA is TGTGCCAGCAGCCCGAACCCCGGGGACGTGGCCTACGAGCAGTACTTC. Its protein is CASSPNPGDVAYEQYF.

With regard to this clonotype: Since the CDR3 does not end with the conserved phenylalanine or tryptophan, this likely comes from a read error. The chain recombines TRBV6-1 with TRBJ2-7; D is unclear. With 9 bases removed from V and 1 base from J, the gap between germline ends came to 4 bases. Germline V gene data show CDR1 as MNHNS and CDR2 as SASEGT. The CDR3 has 10 amino acids. The CDR3 nucleotides read TGTGCCAGTGGATCCTACGAGCAGTACCTC. Protein: CASGSYEQYL.

A few counts support this clonotype. The chain carries TRBV28 and TRBJ2-1, with 10 bases fitting TRBD2. This CDR3 is built from 16 residues. Losses at the gene ends were 8 bases for V and 5 bases for J; bases not matched to a gene: 12. CDR1 and CDR2 from the germline V gene are MDHEN and SYDVKM. In nucleotides, the CDR3 is TGTGCCAGCCACAGCGTCGGTAGCGGGAGGCACAATGAGCAGTTCTTC. Translating gives CASHSVGSGRHNEQFF.

This clonotype was seen more than once but under ten times. The rearrangement joins TRBV7-2 to TRBJ1-1; D gene ambiguous. The V and J ends lost 2 bases and 1 base respectively, with 17 bases between them. The CDR3 loop spans 17 amino acids. CDR1 and CDR2 (germline): SGHTA, FQGNSA. The CDR3 sequence: CASSLPASFTENTEAFF. The CDR3 DNA follows: TGTGCCAGCAGCTTACCCGCATCCTTTACGGAGAACACTGAAGCTTTCTTT.

This clonotype has a handful of counts. The chain carries TRBV19 and TRBJ2-1, with D uncertain. From germline, CDR1 is LNHDA and CDR2 SQIVND (reference sequence). V was clipped by 1 base and J by 7 bases, with 11 bases between them. This CDR3 comprises 14 residues. The CDR3 reads CASSIVTGPNEQFF. DNA for the CDR3: TGTGCCAGTAGTATAGTAACGGGCCCTAATGAGCAGTTCTTC.

V gene TRBV5-6 combines with J gene TRBJ2-1, with a tentative D call TRBD2 (6 bases). V lost 3 bases to trimming and J lost 6 bases, with 10 bases between them. CDR3 length: 13 residues. Per the germline V gene, CDR1 is SGHDT and CDR2 is YYEEEE. CDR3 DNA sequence: TGTGCCAGCAGCTCGGGACTCTCCAATGAGCAGTTCTTC. Translation: CASSSGLSNEQFF.

The CDR3 DNA is TGTGCCAGCAGCTTGGCCGAGGGACAGGGGATTGATACGCAGTATTTT. Translation: CASSLAEGQGIDTQYF. The gene calls are TRBV5-5 and TRBJ2-3; 10 bases align to TRBD1. V shed 0 bases and J 6 bases; nucleotides not matched to a gene: 7. Germline V gives CDR1 SGHKS, CDR2 YYEKEE (reference sequence). This CDR3 region has 16 residues.

In its sample, this clonotype was seen once. The chain recombines TRBV3-1 with TRBJ2-2; D is perhaps TRBD1 (6 bases). V gave up 1 base and J gave up 2 bases, with 14 bases separating them. In germline, CDR1 is LGHDT, CDR2 YNNKEL (reference sequence). This CDR3 contains 17 residues. The CDR3 nucleotides are TGTGCCAGCAGCCAAGTGTCGGGACATCCCAACACCGGGGAGCTGTTTTTT. This translates into CASSQVSGHPNTGELFF. Full variable domain (outside the CDR3, taken from reference TRBV3-1 and TRBJ2-2): DTAVSQTPKYLVTQMGNDKSIKCEQNLGHDTMYWYKQDSKKFLKIMFSYNNKELIINETVPNRFSPKSPDKAHLNLHINSLELGDSAVYFCASSQVSGHPNTGELFFGEGSRLTVL.

V gene TRBV19 combines with J gene TRBJ2-7, with no clear D. Per germline, CDR1 LNHDA and CDR2 SQIVND (reference sequence). Trimming took 6 bases from V and 3 from J, leaving 15 bases between them. The CDR3 contains 14 residues. CDR3 sequence (DNA): TGTGCCAGTAGCGCATCCGGGTACTACTACGAGCAGTACTTC. Translated: CASSASGYYYEQYF.

As to this clonotype: A much more abundant neighbour one base away suggests this may be a read error. In this CDR3 the conserved last residue, phenylalanine or tryptophan, is missing, so a read error is likely. The chain carries TRBV30 and TRBJ2-7; tentatively, D is TRBD1 or TRBD2 (5 bases each). Germline V gene data show CDR1 as GTSNPN and CDR2 as SVGIG (reference sequence). Trimming shortened V by 4 bases and J by 0 bases, and 13 bases separated the two germline ends. The length of the CDR3 is 14 residues. CDR3 region: CAWTPRGLSYEQYS. The CDR3 coding sequence is TGTGCCTGGACCCCCCGGGGCCTCTCCTACGAGCAGTACTCC.

Concerning this clonotype itself: Since a much larger clone is just one base distant, this may be a read error. V is TRBV6-1 and J is TRBJ1-1, with 7 bases identical to TRBD1. Germline assignment: CDR1 MNHNS and CDR2 SASEGT. The CDR3 is 16 residues long. The J segment lost 0 bases and the V segment lost 7 bases, leaving 11 bases of the junction unmatched. The CDR3, as DNA: TGTGCCAGCACCCGGGGACAGTTCTTCATGAACACTGAAGCTTTCTTT. Protein product: CASTRGQFFMNTEAFF.

This clonotype was found many times. The chain has TRBV4-3 and TRBJ1-3; a weak D match, TRBD1 (5 bases). Trimming cost V 5 bases and J 0 bases, with 11 bases left between them. CDR3 size: 15 residues. Germline V CDR1 and CDR2: LGHNA, YSLEER. DNA for the CDR3: TGCGCCAGCAGCTCCGGGACTGGCTCTGGAAACACCATATATTTT. It specifies CASSSGTGSGNTIYF.

This clonotype was seen only a few times. The CDR3 sequence is CASSRRQGDAGYTF. In nucleotides, the CDR3 is TGTGCCAGCAGCAGAAGACAGGGGGACGCTGGCTACACCTTC. This chain uses TRBV7-9 with TRBJ1-2; 9 positions match TRBD1. Per the germline V gene, CDR1 is SEHNR and CDR2 is FQNEAQ (reference sequence). This CDR3 is built from 14 residues. J was trimmed by 7 bases and V by 5 bases; bases with no gene match: 8.

This clonotype was counted at least ten times. The chain links TRBV9 to TRBJ1-1; 8 nucleotides match TRBD1. CDR1 is SGDLS and CDR2 is YYNGEE in the germline V gene. V was clipped by 4 bases and J by 7 bases; unmatched bases: 6. This CDR3 is 13 amino acids long. Here the CDR3 DNA reads TGTGCCAGCAGCTCACAGGGGGTCAGTGAAGCTTTCTTT. This codes for CASSSQGVSEAFF.